The rows below give T cell receptor beta chains drawn from one sample of a study of T cells in Graves' hyperthyroidism and ophthalmopathy. TCRdb reprocessed the multiplex PCR reads with MiXCR, giving one entry per CDR3 protein. The profile shows under 250,000 distinct CDR3 sequences, approximately 25% of them singletons. Specimen: blood. The receptors derive from a woman between 40 and 55 years old with Graves' ophthalmopathy. Both conserved end residues are part of each CDR3. The D gene is left open where the match is weak. Size is omitted from some rows. Given values are once, few, many or a class for expanded clones.

size: many; J: TRBJ2-6; V: TRBV18; D: .; CDR3: CASSPPLGSGANVLTF; DNA: TGTGCCAGCTCACCACCTCTAGGGTCTGGGGCCAACGTCCTGACTTTC
size: .; J: TRBJ1-2; V: TRBV13; D: .; CDR3: CASSLGRQVNGYTF; DNA: TGTGCCAGCAGCTTAGGCCGCCAGGTGAATGGCTACACCTTC
size: .; J: TRBJ2-7; V: TRBV20-1; D: .; CDR3: CSARTYYEQYF; DNA: TGCAGTGCTCGCACCTACTACGAGCAGTACTTC
size: .; J: TRBJ1-2; V: TRBV28; D: .; CDR3: CASSLPSRVYGYNF; DNA: TGTGCCAGCAGTTTACCATCCAGGGTCTATGGCTACAACTTC
size: many; J: TRBJ2-5; V: TRBV29-1; D: .; CDR3: CSVERAGALQETQYF; DNA: TGCAGCGTTGAACGGGCAGGGGCGCTCCAAGAGACCCAGTACTTC
size: many; J: TRBJ1-6; V: TRBV9; D: .; CDR3: CASSESYNSPLHF; DNA: TGTGCCAGCAGCGAATCCTATAATTCACCCCTCCACTTT
size: many; J: TRBJ2-5; V: TRBV30; D: TRBD2; CDR3: CAWSVLAGASETQYF; DNA: TGTGCCTGGAGTGTACTAGCGGGAGCTTCAGAGACCCAGTACTTC
size: many; J: TRBJ2-3; V: TRBV24-1; D: TRBD2; CDR3: CATTGASGREDTQYF; DNA: TGTGCCACAACGGGGGCTAGCGGGAGGGAAGATACGCAGTATTTT
size: many; J: TRBJ2-2; V: TRBV5-1; D: TRBD1; CDR3: CASSWRQGGFTGELFF; DNA: TGCGCCAGCAGCTGGAGACAGGGGGGTTTCACCGGGGAGCTGTTTTTT
size: few; J: TRBJ2-7; V: TRBV2; D: TRBD1; CDR3: CASSTQGGFIHEQYF; DNA: TGTGCCAGCAGTACACAGGGGGGCTTTATCCACGAGCAGTACTTC
size: .; J: TRBJ1-2; V: TRBV6-2/TRBV6-3; D: TRBD1; CDR3: CASSWGQGPYGYGYTF; DNA: TGTGCCAGCAGTTGGGGACAGGGTCCGTACGGCTATGGCTACACCTTC
size: many; J: TRBJ2-4; V: TRBV29-1; D: .; CDR3: CSVVVNDIQYF; DNA: TGCAGCGTTGTAGTAAACGACATTCAGTACTTC
size: .; J: TRBJ1-1; V: TRBV12-3/TRBV12-4; D: .; CDR3: CASSLVAGATEAFF; DNA: TGTGCCAGCAGTTTAGTGGCAGGAGCCACTGAAGCTTTCTTT
size: .; J: TRBJ2-7; V: TRBV20-1; D: TRBD2; CDR3: CSANQGLAATYEQYF; DNA: TGCAGTGCCAACCAAGGACTAGCGGCTACCTACGAGCAGTACTTC
size: .; J: TRBJ2-7; V: TRBV28; D: TRBD2; CDR3: CASTLAGASYEQYF; DNA: TGTGCCAGCACCCTAGCGGGGGCCTCCTACGAGCAGTACTTC
size: many; J: TRBJ1-3; V: TRBV2; D: .; CDR3: CASSYDNQDPGNTIYF; DNA: TGTGCCAGCAGTTACGATAATCAAGATCCTGGAAACACCATATATTTT
size: many; J: TRBJ2-5; V: TRBV7-2; D: .; CDR3: CASSSPLPGETQYF; DNA: TGTGCCAGCAGCTCTCCACTCCCCGGAGAGACCCAGTACTTC
size: many; J: TRBJ2-7; V: TRBV6-1; D: .; CDR3: CASGSHYEQYF; DNA: TGTGCCAGCGGGAGCCACTACGAGCAGTACTTC
size: .; J: TRBJ1-5; V: TRBV30; D: .; CDR3: CAWSVRQDQPQHF; DNA: TGTGCCTGGAGTGTACGTCAGGACCAGCCCCAGCATTTT
size: few; J: TRBJ1-5; V: TRBV28; D: .; CDR3: CASSAQGPNQPQHF; DNA: TGTGCCAGCAGTGCACAGGGCCCAAATCAGCCCCAGCATTTT
size: many; J: TRBJ2-2; V: TRBV3-1; D: .; CDR3: CASSQVLAPQTGELFF; DNA: TGTGCCAGCAGCCAAGTATTGGCTCCACAGACCGGGGAGCTGTTTTTT
size: many; J: TRBJ1-6; V: TRBV25-1; D: TRBD1; CDR3: CASSDRTGWNSPLHF; DNA: TGTGCCAGCAGTGACAGGACAGGGTGGAATTCACCCCTCCACTTT
size: many; J: TRBJ2-7; V: TRBV6-5; D: .; CDR3: CASSSSTVSSCEQYF; DNA: TGTGCCAGCAGTTCGTCGACAGTCAGCTCCTGCGAGCAGTACTTC
size: many; J: TRBJ1-5; V: TRBV28; D: TRBD1; CDR3: CASSPGQGDQPQHF; DNA: TGTGCCAGCAGCCCGGGACAGGGGGATCAGCCCCAGCATTTT
size: many; J: TRBJ2-5; V: TRBV28; D: TRBD1; CDR3: CASSPPGQGAGETQYF; DNA: TGTGCCAGCAGTCCGCCGGGACAGGGGGCGGGAGAGACCCAGTACTTC
size: .; J: TRBJ1-3; V: TRBV6-4; D: TRBD1; CDR3: CASRRSTGGLSGNTIYF; DNA: TGTGCCAGCAGGCGTTCGACAGGGGGCCTCTCTGGAAACACCATATATTTT
size: .; J: TRBJ2-3; V: TRBV11-2; D: .; CDR3: CASSLVGVCTDTQYF; DNA: TGTGCCAGCAGCTTAGTAGGGGTCTGCACAGATACGCAGTATTTT
size: few; J: TRBJ2-5; V: TRBV4-1; D: TRBD2; CDR3: CASSQELTSGVQETQYF; DNA: TGCGCCAGCAGCCAAGAACTTACTAGCGGGGTTCAAGAGACCCAGTACTTC
size: many; J: TRBJ2-2; V: TRBV4-2; D: TRBD2; CDR3: CASSQPGLAGVAGELFF; DNA: TGTGCCAGCAGCCAACCGGGACTAGCGGGAGTGGCCGGGGAGCTGTTTTTT
size: .; J: TRBJ1-2; V: TRBV11-2; D: .; CDR3: CASSRLGEVSVGYTF; DNA: TGTGCCAGCAGCAGACTCGGGGAGGTTTCGGTGGGCTACACCTTC
size: few; J: TRBJ2-7; V: TRBV5-4; D: TRBD2; CDR3: CASSFMPTSGRPGEQYF; DNA: TGTGCCAGCAGCTTCATGCCGACTAGCGGGAGACCTGGCGAGCAGTACTTC
size: many; J: TRBJ2-7; V: TRBV19; D: .; CDR3: CASQRPGADEQYF; DNA: TGTGCCAGCCAGAGACCGGGAGCGGACGAGCAGTACTTC
size: many; J: TRBJ2-7; V: TRBV28; D: TRBD2; CDR3: CASSQTAPTSGRPYEQYF; DNA: TGTGCCAGCAGTCAGACCGCTCCCACTAGCGGGAGGCCCTACGAGCAGTACTTC
size: .; J: TRBJ1-1; V: TRBV12-3/TRBV12-4; D: .; CDR3: CASSLAGTQEAFF; DNA: TGTGCCAGCAGTTTAGCTGGGACGCAAGAAGCTTTCTTT
size: many; J: TRBJ1-2; V: TRBV28; D: .; CDR3: CASSLSSAYGYTF; DNA: TGTGCCAGCAGTTTATCGTCAGCCTATGGCTACACCTTC
size: .; J: TRBJ1-1; V: TRBV7-8; D: .; CDR3: CASSLQTAVNTEAFF; DNA: TGTGCCAGCAGCTTGCAAACCGCCGTGAACACTGAAGCTTTCTTT
size: .; J: TRBJ1-2; V: TRBV7-3; D: TRBD1; CDR3: CASSVGQGLNYGYTF; DNA: TGTGCCAGCAGCGTGGGACAGGGACTTAACTATGGCTACACCTTC
size: many; J: TRBJ1-1; V: TRBV12-3/TRBV12-4; D: .; CDR3: CASSLGLSEAFF; DNA: TGTGCCAGCAGTTTAGGGTTATCTGAAGCTTTCTTT
size: few; J: TRBJ1-5; V: TRBV2; D: .; CDR3: CASSWLQLAVGGGSQPQHF; DNA: TGTGCCAGCAGTTGGCTTCAGTTGGCGGTAGGGGGAGGTTCGCAGCCCCAGCATTTT
size: many; J: TRBJ2-7; V: TRBV6-1; D: .; CDR3: CASSTFSYEQYF; DNA: TGTGCCAGCAGTACATTCTCCTACGAGCAGTACTTC
size: many; J: TRBJ2-5; V: TRBV7-9; D: .; CDR3: CASTSGLSQETQYF; DNA: TGTGCCAGCACCTCGGGACTTTCCCAAGAGACCCAGTACTTC
size: .; J: TRBJ1-1; V: TRBV15; D: .; CDR3: CATSSSETNTEAFF; DNA: TGTGCCACCAGCAGTTCGGAAACGAACACTGAAGCTTTCTTT
size: many; J: TRBJ2-7; V: TRBV28; D: TRBD2; CDR3: CAARLAGDSYEQYF; DNA: TGTGCCGCAAGGTTGGCGGGGGATTCGTACGAGCAGTACTTC
size: many; J: TRBJ2-7; V: TRBV28; D: TRBD2; CDR3: CASSLPPGLAKSYEQYF; DNA: TGTGCCAGCAGCCTACCCCCGGGACTAGCGAAGTCCTACGAGCAGTACTTC
size: .; J: TRBJ1-3; V: TRBV6-1; D: .; CDR3: CASSRSPPQLGNTIYF; DNA: TGTGCCAGCAGTCGATCCCCTCCGCAACTTGGAAACACCATATATTTT
size: many; J: TRBJ1-6; V: TRBV4-2; D: TRBD1; CDR3: CATTGQGGSPLHF; DNA: TGTGCCACCACGGGACAGGGGGGATCACCCCTCCACTTT
size: many; J: TRBJ1-1; V: TRBV5-6; D: .; CDR3: CASNSANTEAFF; DNA: TGTGCCAGCAACTCGGCGAACACTGAAGCTTTCTTT
size: many; J: TRBJ2-7; V: TRBV6-1; D: .; CDR3: CASSQAPGRTEQYF; DNA: TGTGCCAGCAGTCAAGCTCCAGGACGAACCGAGCAGTACTTC
size: many; J: TRBJ1-1; V: TRBV27; D: .; CDR3: CASRDSFRNTEAFF; DNA: TGTGCCAGCAGGGACAGTTTTCGGAACACTGAAGCTTTCTTT
size: many; J: TRBJ2-5; V: TRBV24-1; D: .; CDR3: CATSDFGTPGTQYF; DNA: TGTGCCACCAGTGATTTCGGGACGCCGGGGACCCAGTACTTC
size: .; J: TRBJ2-2; V: TRBV6-1; D: TRBD1; CDR3: CASSEGDSAKLFF; DNA: TGTGCCAGCAGTGAAGGGGACAGTGCGAAACTGTTTTTT
size: .; J: TRBJ1-2; V: TRBV20-1; D: .; CDR3: CSATNGLNYGYTF; DNA: TGCAGTGCTACGAACGGACTGAACTATGGCTACACCTTC
size: .; J: TRBJ2-2; V: TRBV12-3/TRBV12-4; D: .; CDR3: CASGPDQNTGELFF; DNA: TGTGCCAGCGGACCAGACCAGAACACCGGGGAGCTGTTTTTT
size: .; J: TRBJ2-2; V: TRBV5-6; D: TRBD2; CDR3: CASSLYLLRGGFAGELFF; DNA: TGTGCCAGCAGCTTGTACTTGTTACGGGGGGGCTTTGCCGGGGAGCTGTTTTTT
size: many; J: TRBJ2-5; V: TRBV7-3; D: TRBD1; CDR3: CASSLGQGEMETQYF; DNA: TGTGCCAGCAGCTTGGGACAGGGCGAAATGGAGACCCAGTACTTC
size: .; J: TRBJ2-7; V: TRBV9; D: .; CDR3: CASSVGGSHYEQYF; DNA: TGTGCCAGCAGCGTAGGAGGGTCTCACTACGAGCAGTACTTC
size: .; J: TRBJ2-7; V: TRBV5-1; D: TRBD2; CDR3: CASSLVASGGYEQYF; DNA: TGCGCCAGCAGCTTGGTAGCTAGCGGGGGCTACGAGCAGTACTTC